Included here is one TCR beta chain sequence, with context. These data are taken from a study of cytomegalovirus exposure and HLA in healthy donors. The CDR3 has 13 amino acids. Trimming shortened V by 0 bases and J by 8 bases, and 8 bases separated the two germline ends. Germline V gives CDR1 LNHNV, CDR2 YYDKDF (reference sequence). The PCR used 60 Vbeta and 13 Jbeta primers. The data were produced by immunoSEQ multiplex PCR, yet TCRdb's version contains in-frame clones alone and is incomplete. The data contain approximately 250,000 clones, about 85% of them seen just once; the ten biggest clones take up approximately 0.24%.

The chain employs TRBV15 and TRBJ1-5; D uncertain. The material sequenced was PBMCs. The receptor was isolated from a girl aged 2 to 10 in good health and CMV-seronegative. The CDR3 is CATSRDRVEPQHF. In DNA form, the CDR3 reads TGTGCCACCAGCAGAGATCGCGTTGAGCCCCAGCATTTT.